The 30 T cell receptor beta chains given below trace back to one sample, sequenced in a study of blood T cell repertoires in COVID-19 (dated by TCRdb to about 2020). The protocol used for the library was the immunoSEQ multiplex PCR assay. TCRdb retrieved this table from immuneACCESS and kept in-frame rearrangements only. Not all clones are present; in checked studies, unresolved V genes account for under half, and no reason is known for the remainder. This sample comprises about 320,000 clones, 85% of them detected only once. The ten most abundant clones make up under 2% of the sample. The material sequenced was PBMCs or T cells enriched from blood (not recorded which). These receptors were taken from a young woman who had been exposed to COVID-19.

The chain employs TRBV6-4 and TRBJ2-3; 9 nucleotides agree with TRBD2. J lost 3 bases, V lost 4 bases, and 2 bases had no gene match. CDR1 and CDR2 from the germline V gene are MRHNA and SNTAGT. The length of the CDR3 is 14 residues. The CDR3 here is CASSALAGTDTQYF. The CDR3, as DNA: TGTGCCAGCAGTGCTCTAGCGGGGACAGATACGCAGTATTTT.

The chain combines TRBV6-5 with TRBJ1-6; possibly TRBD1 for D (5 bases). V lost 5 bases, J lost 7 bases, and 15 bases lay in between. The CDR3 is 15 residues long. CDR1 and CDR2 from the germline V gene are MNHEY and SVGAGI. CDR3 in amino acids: CASSPLTGMNSPLHF. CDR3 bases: TGTGCCAGCAGTCCACTTACAGGAATGAATTCACCCCTCCACTTT.

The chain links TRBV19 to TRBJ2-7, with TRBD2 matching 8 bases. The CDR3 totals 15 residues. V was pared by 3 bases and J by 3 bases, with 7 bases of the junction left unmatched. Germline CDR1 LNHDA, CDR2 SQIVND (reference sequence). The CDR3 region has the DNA TGTGCCAGTAGTATCTCTGGCGGGAGGTTCTACGAGCAGTACTTC. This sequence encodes CASSISGGRFYEQYF.

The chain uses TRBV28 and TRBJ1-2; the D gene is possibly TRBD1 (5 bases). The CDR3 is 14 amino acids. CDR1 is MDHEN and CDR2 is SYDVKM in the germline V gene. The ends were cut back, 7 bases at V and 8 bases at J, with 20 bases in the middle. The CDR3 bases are TGTGCCAGCACCAGCTGGGGCGGCTCTATCGGCTACACCTTC. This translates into CASTSWGGSIGYTF.

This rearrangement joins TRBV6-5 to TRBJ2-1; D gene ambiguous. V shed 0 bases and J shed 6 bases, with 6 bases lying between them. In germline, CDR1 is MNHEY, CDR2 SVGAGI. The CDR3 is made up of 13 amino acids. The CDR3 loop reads CASSYSSSNEQFF. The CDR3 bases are TGTGCCAGCAGTTACTCTAGCAGCAATGAGCAGTTCTTC.

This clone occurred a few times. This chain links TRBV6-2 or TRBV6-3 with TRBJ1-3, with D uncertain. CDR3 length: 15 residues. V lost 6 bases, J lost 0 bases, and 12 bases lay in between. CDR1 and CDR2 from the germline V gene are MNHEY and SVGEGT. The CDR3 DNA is TGTGCCAGCAGCGCGGGCCAGATCTCTGGAAACACCATATATTTT. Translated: CASSAGQISGNTIYF.

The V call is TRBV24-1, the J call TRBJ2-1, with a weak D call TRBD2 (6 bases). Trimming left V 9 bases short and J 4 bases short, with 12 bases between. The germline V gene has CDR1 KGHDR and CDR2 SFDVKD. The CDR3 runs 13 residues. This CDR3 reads CATSGGTYNEQFF. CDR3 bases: TGTGCCACCTCTGGAGGGACTTACAATGAGCAGTTCTTC.

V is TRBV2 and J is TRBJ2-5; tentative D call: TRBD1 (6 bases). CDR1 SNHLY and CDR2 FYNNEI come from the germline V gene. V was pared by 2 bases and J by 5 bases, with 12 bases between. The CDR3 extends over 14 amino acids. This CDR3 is CASSELGRGETQYF. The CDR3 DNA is TGTGCCAGCAGTGAATTGGGTAGGGGGGAGACCCAGTACTTC. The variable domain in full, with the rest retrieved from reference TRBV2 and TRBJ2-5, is EPEVTQTPSHQVTQMGQEVILRCVPISNHLYFYWYRQILGQKVEFLVSFYNNEISEKSEIFDDQFSVERPDGSNFTLKIRSTKLEDSAMYFCASSELGRGETQYFGPGTRLLVL.

The CDR3 loop reads CASSSTGIVYEQYF. CDR3 sequence (DNA): TGTGCCAGCAGTTCTACAGGTATTGTCTACGAGCAGTACTTC. The chain is built from TRBV28 and TRBJ2-7; D may be TRBD1 (5 bases). Germline V gene sequence: CDR1 MDHEN, CDR2 SYDVKM. CDR3 length equals 14 residues. The V end was cut by 4 bases, the J end by 3 bases, with 13 bases between.

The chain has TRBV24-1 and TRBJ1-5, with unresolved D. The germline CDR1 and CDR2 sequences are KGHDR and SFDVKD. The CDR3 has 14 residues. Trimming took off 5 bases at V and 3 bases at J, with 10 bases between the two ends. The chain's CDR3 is CATSVGVTNQPQHF. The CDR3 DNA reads TGTGCCACCAGTGTAGGAGTAACCAATCAGCCCCAGCATTTT.

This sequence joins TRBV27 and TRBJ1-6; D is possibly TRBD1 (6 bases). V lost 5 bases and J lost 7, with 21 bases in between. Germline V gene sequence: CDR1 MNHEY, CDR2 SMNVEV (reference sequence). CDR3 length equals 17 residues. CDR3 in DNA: TGTGCCAGCAGTCCCACCAGGGTTGTAGGACAGAATTCACCCCTCCACTTT. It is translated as CASSPTRVVGQNSPLHF.

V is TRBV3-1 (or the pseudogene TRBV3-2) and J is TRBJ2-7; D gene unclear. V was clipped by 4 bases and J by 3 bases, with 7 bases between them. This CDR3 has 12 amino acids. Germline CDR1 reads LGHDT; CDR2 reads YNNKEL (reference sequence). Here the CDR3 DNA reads TGTGCCAGCAGCCGGCGAGGCTACGAGCAGTACTTC. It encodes CASSRRGYEQYF.

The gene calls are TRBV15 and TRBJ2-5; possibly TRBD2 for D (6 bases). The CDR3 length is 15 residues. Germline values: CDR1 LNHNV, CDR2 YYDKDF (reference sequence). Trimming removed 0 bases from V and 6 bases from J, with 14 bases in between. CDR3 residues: CATSRDPGGEKTQYF. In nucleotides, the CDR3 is TGTGCCACCAGCAGAGATCCCGGGGGTGAGAAGACCCAGTACTTC.

This CDR3 is CASGSQDYGYTF. The CDR3 region has the DNA TGCGCCAGCGGGTCACAGGACTATGGCTACACCTTC. The chain combines TRBV5-1 with TRBJ1-2, with a tentative D call TRBD1 (5 bases). This CDR3 is built from 12 residues. Germline values: CDR1 SGHRS, CDR2 YFSETQ. The V and J ends lost 7 bases and 3 bases respectively, with 10 bases between them.

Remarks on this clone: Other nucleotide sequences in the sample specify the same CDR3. This chain's CDR3 is CASSASRGGKLFF. The CDR3, as DNA: TGTGCCAGCAGTGCCTCGAGGGGAGGAAAACTGTTTTTT. The rearrangement links TRBV28 to TRBJ1-4; D perhaps matches TRBD1 (5 bases). Germline CDR1 is MDHEN and CDR2 is SYDVKM. This CDR3 spans 13 amino acids. Trimming took off 5 bases at V and 10 bases at J, with 14 bases between the two ends.

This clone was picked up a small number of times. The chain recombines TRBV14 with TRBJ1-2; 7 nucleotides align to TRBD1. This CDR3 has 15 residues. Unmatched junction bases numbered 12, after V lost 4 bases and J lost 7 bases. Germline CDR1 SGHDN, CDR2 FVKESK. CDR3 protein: CASSPQPPTGRGYTF. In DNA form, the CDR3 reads TGTGCCAGCAGCCCCCAACCCCCGACAGGGCGTGGCTACACCTTC.

CDR3 DNA sequence: TGTGCCAGCAGCCACCGTAGTATTCCCAATGAGCAGTTCTTC. Translating gives CASSHRSIPNEQFF. J is TRBJ2-1 and V is TRBV7-9; the D is unclear. Trimming shortened V by 5 bases and J by 6 bases, and 14 bases separated the two germline ends. Germline-derived CDR1 and CDR2 are SEHNR and FQNEAQ (reference sequence). The length of the CDR3 is 14 residues.

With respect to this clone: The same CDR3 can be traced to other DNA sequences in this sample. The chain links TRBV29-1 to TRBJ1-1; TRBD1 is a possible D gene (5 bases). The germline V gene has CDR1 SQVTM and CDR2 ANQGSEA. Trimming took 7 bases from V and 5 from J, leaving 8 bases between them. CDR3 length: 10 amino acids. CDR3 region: CSAGGTEAFF. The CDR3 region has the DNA TGCAGCGCCGGGGGGACTGAAGCTTTCTTT.

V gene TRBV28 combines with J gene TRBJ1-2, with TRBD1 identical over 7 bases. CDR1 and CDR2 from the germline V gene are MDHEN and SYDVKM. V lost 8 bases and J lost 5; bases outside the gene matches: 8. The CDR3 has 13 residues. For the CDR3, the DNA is TGTGCCAGCTGGGGGACAGAACCTTATGGCTACACCTTC. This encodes CASWGTEPYGYTF.

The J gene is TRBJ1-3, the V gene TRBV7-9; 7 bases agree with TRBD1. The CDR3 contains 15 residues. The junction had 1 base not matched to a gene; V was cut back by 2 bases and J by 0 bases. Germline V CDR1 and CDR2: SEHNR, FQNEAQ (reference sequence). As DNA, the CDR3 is TGTGCCAGCAGCTTAACAGGGGACTCTGGAAACACCATATATTTT. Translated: CASSLTGDSGNTIYF.

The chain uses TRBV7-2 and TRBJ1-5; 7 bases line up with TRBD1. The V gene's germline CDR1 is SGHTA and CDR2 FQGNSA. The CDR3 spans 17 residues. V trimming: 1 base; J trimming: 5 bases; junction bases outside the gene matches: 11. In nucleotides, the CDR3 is TGTGCCAGCAGCTTAGGGGAAGGGGGCTTTAGGGATCAGCCCCAGCATTTT. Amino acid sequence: CASSLGEGGFRDQPQHF.

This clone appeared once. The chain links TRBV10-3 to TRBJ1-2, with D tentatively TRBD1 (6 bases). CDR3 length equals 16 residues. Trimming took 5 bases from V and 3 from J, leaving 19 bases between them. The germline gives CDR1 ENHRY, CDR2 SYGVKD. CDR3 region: CAISYSGGATDYGYTF. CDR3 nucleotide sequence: TGTGCCATCAGTTACTCGGGGGGCGCGACTGACTATGGCTACACCTTC.

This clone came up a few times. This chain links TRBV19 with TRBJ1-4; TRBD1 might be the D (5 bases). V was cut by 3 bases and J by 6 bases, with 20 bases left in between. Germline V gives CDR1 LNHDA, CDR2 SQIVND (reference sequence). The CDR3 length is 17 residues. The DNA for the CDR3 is TGTGCCAGTAGTATTGGACCCCCAGGGTTTGGATATGAAAAACTGTTTTTT. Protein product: CASSIGPPGFGYEKLFF.

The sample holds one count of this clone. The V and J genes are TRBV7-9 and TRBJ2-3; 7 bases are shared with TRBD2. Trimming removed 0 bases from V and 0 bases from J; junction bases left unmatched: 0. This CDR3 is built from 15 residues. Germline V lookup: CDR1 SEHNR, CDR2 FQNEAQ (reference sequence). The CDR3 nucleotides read TGTGCCAGCAGCTTAGCGGGACTAAGCACAGATACGCAGTATTTT. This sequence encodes CASSLAGLSTDTQYF.

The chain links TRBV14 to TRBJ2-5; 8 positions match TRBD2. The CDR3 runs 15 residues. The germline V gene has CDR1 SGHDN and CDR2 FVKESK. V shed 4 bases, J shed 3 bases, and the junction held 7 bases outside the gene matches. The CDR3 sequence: CASSLGLADKETQYF. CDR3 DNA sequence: TGTGCCAGCAGCCTTGGACTAGCAGATAAAGAGACCCAGTACTTC.

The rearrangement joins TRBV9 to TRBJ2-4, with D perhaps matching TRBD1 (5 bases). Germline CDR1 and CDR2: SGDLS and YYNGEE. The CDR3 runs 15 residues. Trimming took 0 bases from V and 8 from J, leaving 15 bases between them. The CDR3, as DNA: TGTGCCAGCAGCGTAGGGATCCAGGGAATAGACATTCAGTACTTC. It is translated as CASSVGIQGIDIQYF.

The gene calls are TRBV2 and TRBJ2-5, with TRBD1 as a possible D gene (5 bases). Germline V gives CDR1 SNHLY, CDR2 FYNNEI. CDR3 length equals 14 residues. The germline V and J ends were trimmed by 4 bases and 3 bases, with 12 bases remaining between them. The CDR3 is CASSGARAEETQYF. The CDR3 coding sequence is TGTGCCAGCAGTGGCGCCAGGGCGGAAGAGACCCAGTACTTC. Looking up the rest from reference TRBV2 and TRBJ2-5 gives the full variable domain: EPEVTQTPSHQVTQMGQEVILRCVPISNHLYFYWYRQILGQKVEFLVSFYNNEISEKSEIFDDQFSVERPDGSNFTLKIRSTKLEDSAMYFCASSGARAEETQYFGPGTRLLVL.

The CDR3 DNA follows: TGTGCCAGCAGTTACGAAGGACAGGGGGCACCTTATCAGCCCCAGCATTTT. Translated, it gives CASSYEGQGAPYQPQHF. This chain links TRBV6-2 or TRBV6-3 with TRBJ1-5; TRBD1 matches at 11 bases. The length of the CDR3 is 17 residues. From germline, CDR1 is MNHEY and CDR2 SVGEGT. V lost 2 bases to trimming and J lost 5 bases; unmatched junction nucleotides: 8.

In nucleotides, the CDR3 is TGTGCCAGCAGCTCAGGGGCCGGGACTAGTGTATACGAGCAGTACTTC. Amino acid sequence: CASSSGAGTSVYEQYF. The chain has TRBV7-3 and TRBJ2-7; TRBD2 aligns across 8 bases. The V and J ends lost 4 bases and 4 bases, in that order; junction bases with no gene match: 12. The CDR3 extends over 16 amino acids. Germline CDR1 is SGHTA and CDR2 is FQGTGA.

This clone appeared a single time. The CDR3 region is CSVAPRTGSLYGYTF. The CDR3 nucleotides read TGCAGCGTTGCCCCCCGGACAGGGTCCCTCTATGGCTACACCTTC. The rearrangement uses TRBV29-1 and TRBJ1-2; TRBD1 aligns across 8 bases. From germline, CDR1 is SQVTM and CDR2 ANQGSEA. This CDR3 is built from 15 residues. V lost 4 bases, J lost 4 bases, and 11 bases stayed unmatched.